These 26 T cell receptor beta chains originate from one sample sequenced in a study of cytomegalovirus exposure and HLA in healthy donors. Primers for the PCR totalled 60 Vbeta and 13 Jbeta. The data were produced by immunoSEQ multiplex PCR, yet TCRdb's version contains in-frame clones alone and is incomplete. The listing contains 60,000 to 75,000 clones. What was sequenced was PBMCs. The receptor source for this set is a woman between 25 and 40 years old in good health and CMV-seronegative.

This chain connects TRBV5-6 to TRBJ1-4; 8 bases match TRBD1. Per germline, CDR1 SGHDT and CDR2 YYEEEE. V was clipped by 2 bases and J by 7 bases; unmatched bases: 4. The CDR3 has 14 residues. CDR3 protein: CASSFGTGLEKLFF. The CDR3 coding sequence is TGTGCCAGCAGCTTCGGGACAGGACTTGAAAAACTGTTTTTT.

CDR3 bases: TGTGCCTGGAGTGGAGACAGACCCTCTGGAAACACCATATATTTT. Its translation: CAWSGDRPSGNTIYF. The chain combines TRBV30 with TRBJ1-3; a possible D gene is TRBD1 (5 bases). From germline, CDR1 is GTSNPN and CDR2 SVGIG (reference sequence). The CDR3 loop spans 15 amino acids. Trimming pared 1 base from V and 0 bases from J, leaving 10 bases between.

V and J are TRBV30 and TRBJ1-1; 9 bases are a match to TRBD1. V gave up 4 bases and J gave up 9 bases; unmatched junction bases: 9. The CDR3 loop spans 13 amino acids. Germline loops: CDR1 GTSNPN, CDR2 SVGIG (reference sequence). CDR3 nucleotides: TGTGCCTGGACTTGGTCGACAGGGGGAAAAGCTTTCTTT. This encodes CAWTWSTGGKAFF.

The chain has TRBV7-8 and TRBJ2-2; 8 bases align to TRBD1. Per germline, CDR1 SGHVS and CDR2 FQNEAQ. V was pared by 5 bases and J by 2 bases, with 13 bases of the junction left unmatched. The CDR3 consists of 18 residues. The CDR3 DNA follows: TGTGCCAGCAGCCCCCCCAGGGGAGGACAGGGAAACACCGGGGAGCTGTTTTTT. It encodes CASSPPRGGQGNTGELFF.

The gene calls are TRBV4-2 and TRBJ1-3; D is unresolved. The CDR3 contains 15 residues. Germline loops: CDR1 LGHNA, CDR2 YNFKEQ. V lost 1 base and J 0 bases, leaving 7 bases between the germline ends. For the CDR3, the DNA is TGTGCCAGCAGCCAAGGGAGTTTCTCTGGAAACACCATATATTTT. Translation gives CASSQGSFSGNTIYF.

This CDR3 is CASSPLQGPGELFF. In DNA form, the CDR3 reads TGTGCCAGCTCACCGCTACAGGGTCCCGGGGAGCTGTTTTTT. J is TRBJ2-2 and V is TRBV18, with D maybe TRBD1 (6 bases). CDR1 and CDR2 (germline): KGHSH, LQKENI. The CDR3 runs 14 residues. The V end was cut by 3 bases, the J end by 6 bases, with 11 bases between.

V is TRBV30 and J is TRBJ1-5, with 7 bases matching TRBD1. The CDR3 totals 12 residues. Germline CDR1 reads GTSNPN; CDR2 reads SVGIG (reference sequence). The ends lost 5 bases at V and 2 bases at J; junction bases unmatched: 0. Written as DNA, the CDR3 is TGTGCCTGGGGACAGGGCAATCAGCCCCAGCATTTT. Its protein product is CAWGQGNQPQHF.

The V call is TRBV6-6, the J call TRBJ2-1; D is undetermined. The CDR3 is 14 residues long. CDR1 MNHNY and CDR2 SVGAGI come from the germline V gene (reference sequence). V lost 5 bases to trimming and J lost 0 bases, with 8 bases between them. In nucleotides, the CDR3 is TGTGCCAGCAGTACGGAGAGCTCCTACAATGAGCAGTTCTTC. Protein sequence: CASSTESSYNEQFF.

The rearrangement links TRBV6-5 to TRBJ2-3; D gene uncertain. Germline V gene data show CDR1 as MNHEY and CDR2 as SVGAGI. The length of the CDR3 is 15 residues. Trimming stripped 0 bases from V and 2 bases from J, with 9 bases between. The DNA of the CDR3 is TGTGCCAGCAGTTACTCGAGCGCGACCACAGATACGCAGTATTTT. Its translation is CASSYSSATTDTQYF.

The genes are TRBV27 and TRBJ1-2, with 10 positions matching TRBD1. Germline loops: CDR1 MNHEY, CDR2 SMNVEV (reference sequence). The J segment lost 3 bases and the V segment lost 2 bases, leaving 3 bases of the junction unmatched. CDR3 length: 15 amino acids. CDR3 sequence: CASSLMGTGDYGYTF. The CDR3 nucleotides are TGTGCCAGCAGTTTAATGGGGACAGGGGACTATGGCTACACCTTC.

V gene TRBV29-1 combines with J gene TRBJ1-4; 7 bases fit TRBD1. Germline V lookup: CDR1 SQVTM, CDR2 ANQGSEA. The J segment lost 3 bases and the V segment lost 5 bases, leaving 3 bases of the junction unmatched. The CDR3 is made up of 13 amino acids. The CDR3 DNA sequence: TGCAGCGTTAGGGACAGCCCTAATGAAAAACTGTTTTTT. This gives the protein CSVRDSPNEKLFF.

This chain joins TRBV29-1 and TRBJ1-1, with D possibly being TRBD1 (5 bases). In germline, CDR1 is SQVTM, CDR2 ANQGSEA. CDR3 length equals 12 residues. V lost 7 bases to trimming and J lost 4 bases, with 13 bases between them. The CDR3, as DNA: TGCAGCGCCGAACGACAGTCCACTGAAGCTTTCTTT. Translated: CSAERQSTEAFF.

As to this clone: The sample has other DNA sequences that encode this CDR3 too. V and J are TRBV6-5 and TRBJ2-3; D is unclear. The CDR3 is made up of 14 amino acids. Germline loops: CDR1 MNHEY, CDR2 SVGAGI. Trimming left V 4 bases short and J 1 base short, with 9 bases between. CDR3 nucleotides: TGTGCCAGCAGTTCCCCATGGCGCACAGATACGCAGTATTTT. Translating gives CASSSPWRTDTQYF.

The chain links TRBV7-9 to TRBJ2-3; D remains unclear. V was clipped by 2 bases and J by 6 bases, with 3 bases between them. Germline values: CDR1 SEHNR, CDR2 FQNEAQ (reference sequence). CDR3 length: 11 amino acids. The CDR3 DNA follows: TGTGCCAGCAGCTTACGTGATACGCAGTATTTT. Protein sequence: CASSLRDTQYF.

This chain uses TRBV7-2 with TRBJ2-7; 9 nucleotides agree with TRBD1. This CDR3 has 14 residues. In germline, CDR1 is SGHTA, CDR2 FQGNSA. V trimming: 3 bases; J trimming: 2 bases; junction bases outside the gene matches: 2. CDR3 region: CASSLTGGAYEQYF. CDR3 in DNA: TGTGCCAGCAGCTTGACAGGGGGGGCCTACGAGCAGTACTTC. Variable domain in full (rest from reference TRBV7-2 and TRBJ2-7): GAGVSQSPSNKVTEKGKDVELRCDPISGHTALYWYRQSLGQGLEFLIYFQGNSAPDKSGLPSDRFSAERTGGSVSTLTIQRTQQEDSAVYLCASSLTGGAYEQYFGPGTRLTVT.

The chain uses TRBV7-2 and TRBJ2-5; 8 bases align to TRBD2. This CDR3 has 15 residues. The V gene end was trimmed by 5 bases and the J gene end by 5 bases; junction bases not matched to a gene: 10. Germline values: CDR1 SGHTA, CDR2 FQGNSA. The CDR3 DNA follows: TGTGCCAGCAGCCAACGGGGGGGCGTGATCGAGACCCAGTACTTC. It specifies CASSQRGGVIETQYF. The full variable domain, completed using reference TRBV7-2 and TRBJ2-5, is GAGVSQSPSNKVTEKGKDVELRCDPISGHTALYWYRQSLGQGLEFLIYFQGNSAPDKSGLPSDRFSAERTGGSVSTLTIQRTQQEDSAVYLCASSQRGGVIETQYFGPGTRLLVL.

The chain is built from TRBV6-1 and TRBJ1-1; 9 nucleotides align to TRBD1. CDR1 is MNHNS, CDR2 SASEGT, per germline. Trimming at V came to 5 bases and at J to 14 bases, leaving 9 bases not matched to a gene. The CDR3 is made up of 12 amino acids. In nucleotides, the CDR3 is TGTGCCAGCAGTACTTCCGGGACAGGGTCCTTCTTT. As protein: CASSTSGTGSFF.

In DNA, the CDR3 is TGTGCCAGCAGCGTAGGGACAGGAGGGTTCAGGGAGGAGCTGTTTTTT. Translation: CASSVGTGGFREELFF. This sequence joins TRBV9 and TRBJ2-2; perhaps TRBD1 as D (7 bases). Germline-derived CDR1 and CDR2 are SGDLS and YYNGEE. The V and J ends lost 0 bases and 10 bases respectively, with 19 bases between them. The CDR3 is 16 residues long.

J is TRBJ2-7 and V is TRBV2; 8 bases map to TRBD2. CDR3 length: 14 residues. The V segment lost 6 bases and the J segment 3 bases; nucleotides outside the gene matches: 7. Germline V gene sequence: CDR1 SNHLY, CDR2 FYNNEI. DNA of the CDR3: TGTGCCAGCAGCTATACGGGGGGGAGCTACGAGCAGTACTTC. Translation: CASSYTGGSYEQYF.

The rearrangement uses TRBV5-1 and TRBJ2-7; TRBD2 matches 7 bases. The V gene end was trimmed by 2 bases and the J gene end by 5 bases; junction bases not matched to a gene: 10. Germline CDR1 reads SGHRS; CDR2 reads YFSETQ. This CDR3 has 15 amino acids. The CDR3 DNA sequence: TGCGCCAGCAGCTTAGGTGGGGGAGGGTCGGACGAGCAGTACTTC. This sequence encodes CASSLGGGGSDEQYF.

The V and J genes are TRBV2 and TRBJ1-1; a weak D match, TRBD1 (5 bases). Trimming took off 7 bases at V and 4 bases at J, with 13 bases between the two ends. The germline V gene has CDR1 SNHLY and CDR2 FYNNEI. This CDR3 is 13 amino acids long. CDR3 in amino acids: CASNGHQSTEAFF. The CDR3 coding sequence is TGTGCCAGCAACGGACACCAGAGCACTGAAGCTTTCTTT.

The chain couples TRBV10-3 to TRBJ2-3, with 10 bases matching TRBD2. Germline-derived CDR1 and CDR2 are ENHRY and SYGVKD. Germline trimming cut 6 bases from V and 3 bases from J; bases unmatched to any gene: 3. CDR3 size: 14 residues. The CDR3 nucleotides are TGTGCCATCAGGAATAGCGGGAGGACAGATACGCAGTATTTT. This sequence encodes CAIRNSGRTDTQYF.

The chain couples TRBV7-3 to TRBJ2-2; 12 bases align to TRBD2. Germline lookup yields CDR1 SGHTA and CDR2 FQGTGA. This CDR3 comprises 16 residues. With 5 bases clipped from V and 6 bases from J, the junction kept 7 bases outside the gene matches. The chain's CDR3 is CASSPTSGSQAGELFF. The CDR3 DNA sequence: TGTGCCAGCAGCCCGACTAGCGGGAGTCAGGCCGGGGAGCTGTTTTTT.

V gene TRBV4-1 combines with J gene TRBJ1-5; D is unresolved. This CDR3 is built from 13 residues. Germline V gene data show CDR1 as MGHRA and CDR2 as YSYEKL. Trimming shortened V by 5 bases and J by 6 bases, and 11 bases separated the two germline ends. The CDR3 nucleotides read TGCGCCAGCAGCTCTACAGTAAGTCAGCCCCAGCATTTT. Amino acid sequence: CASSSTVSQPQHF.

The V and J genes are TRBV19 and TRBJ1-1; possibly TRBD1 for D (5 bases). Germline lookup yields CDR1 LNHDA and CDR2 SQIVND (reference sequence). V was pared by 8 bases and J by 1 base, with 14 bases between. There are 14 residues in the CDR3. CDR3 in DNA: TGTGCCAGTCAGGAGGGAGGGGCGAACACTGAAGCTTTCTTT. This sequence encodes CASQEGGANTEAFF.

The chain has TRBV28 and TRBJ1-4; 9 nucleotides align to TRBD1. The germline V gene has CDR1 MDHEN and CDR2 SYDVKM. V shed 8 bases, J shed 10 bases, and the junction held 5 bases outside the gene matches. The CDR3 runs to 12 residues. In DNA, the CDR3 is TGTGCCAGCTGGGACAGGGAAGGAAAACTGTTTTTT. Translated, it gives CASWDREGKLFF.